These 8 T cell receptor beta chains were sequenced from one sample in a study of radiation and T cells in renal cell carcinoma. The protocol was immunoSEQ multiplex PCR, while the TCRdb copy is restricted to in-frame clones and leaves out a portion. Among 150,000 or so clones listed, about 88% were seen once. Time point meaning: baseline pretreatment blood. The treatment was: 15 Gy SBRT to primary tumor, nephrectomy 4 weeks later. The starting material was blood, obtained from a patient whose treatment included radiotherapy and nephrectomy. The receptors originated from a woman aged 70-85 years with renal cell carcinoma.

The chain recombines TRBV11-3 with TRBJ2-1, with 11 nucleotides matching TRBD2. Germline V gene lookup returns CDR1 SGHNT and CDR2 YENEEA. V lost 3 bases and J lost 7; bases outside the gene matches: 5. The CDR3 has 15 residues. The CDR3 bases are TGTGCCAGCAGCTTTAGCGGGGGGGCGGTTAATGAGCAGTTCTTC. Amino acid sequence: CASSFSGGAVNEQFF.

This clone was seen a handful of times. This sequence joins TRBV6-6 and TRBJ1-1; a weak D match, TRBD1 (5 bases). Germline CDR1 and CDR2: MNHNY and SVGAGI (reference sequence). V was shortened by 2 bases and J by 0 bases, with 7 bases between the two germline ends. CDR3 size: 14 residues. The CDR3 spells CASSYGGMNTEAFF. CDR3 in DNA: TGTGCCAGCAGTTACGGGGGAATGAACACTGAAGCTTTCTTT.

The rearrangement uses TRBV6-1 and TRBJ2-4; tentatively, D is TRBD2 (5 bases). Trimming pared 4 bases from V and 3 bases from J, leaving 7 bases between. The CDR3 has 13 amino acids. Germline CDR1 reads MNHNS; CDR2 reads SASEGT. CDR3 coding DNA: TGTGCCAGCAGTGCTGAGGGCAAAAACATTCAGTACTTC. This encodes CASSAEGKNIQYF.

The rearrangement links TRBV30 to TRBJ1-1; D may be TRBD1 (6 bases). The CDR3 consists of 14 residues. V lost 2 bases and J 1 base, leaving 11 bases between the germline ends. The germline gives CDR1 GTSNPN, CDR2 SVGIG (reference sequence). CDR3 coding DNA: TGTGCCTGGAGTAGAGGGACAAAGAACACTGAAGCTTTCTTT. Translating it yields CAWSRGTKNTEAFF. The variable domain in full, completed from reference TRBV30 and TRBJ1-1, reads SQTIHQWPATLVQPVGSPLSLECTVEGTSNPNLYWYRQAAGRGLQLLFYSVGIGQISSEVPQNLSASRPQDRQFILSSKKLLLSDSGFYLCAWSRGTKNTEAFFGQGTRLTVV.

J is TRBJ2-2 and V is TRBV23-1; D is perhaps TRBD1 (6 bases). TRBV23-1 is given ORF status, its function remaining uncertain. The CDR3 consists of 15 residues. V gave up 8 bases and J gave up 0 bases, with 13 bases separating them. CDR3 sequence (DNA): TGCGCCAGCGTCCGGGACACAGCGAACACCGGGGAGCTGTTTTTT. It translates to CASVRDTANTGELFF.

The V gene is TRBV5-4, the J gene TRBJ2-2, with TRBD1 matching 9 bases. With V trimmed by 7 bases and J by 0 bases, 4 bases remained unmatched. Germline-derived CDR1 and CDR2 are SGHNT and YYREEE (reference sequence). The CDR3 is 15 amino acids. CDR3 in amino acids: CASGTGQPNTGELFF. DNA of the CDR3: TGTGCCAGCGGGACAGGGCAGCCGAACACCGGGGAGCTGTTTTTT.

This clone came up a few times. The CDR3 DNA is TGTGCCAGCAGCCCTGAGGGGACTCAGCCCCAGCATTTT. This encodes CASSPEGTQPQHF. The chain is built from TRBV4-2 and TRBJ1-5; perhaps TRBD1 as D (5 bases). The CDR3 length is 13 residues. The germline V gene has CDR1 LGHNA and CDR2 YNFKEQ. Trimming shortened V by 4 bases and J by 6 bases, and 10 bases separated the two germline ends.

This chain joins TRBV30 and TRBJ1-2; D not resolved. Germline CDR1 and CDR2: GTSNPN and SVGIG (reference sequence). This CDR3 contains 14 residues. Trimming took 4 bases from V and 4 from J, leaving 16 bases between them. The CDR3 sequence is CAWKKVPSGYGYTF. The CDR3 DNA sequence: TGTGCCTGGAAGAAAGTTCCATCAGGCTATGGCTACACCTTC.